This T cell receptor (beta chain) was retrieved from a study of blood T cell repertoires in COVID-19. Trimming removed 5 bases at V and 5 bases at J, with 22 bases between. The germline V gene encodes CDR1 SGHAT and CDR2 FQNNGV. CDR3 length: 17 residues. Original methodology: Quantification of nucleated cells was approximated via reference gene primer amplification. The assay was immunoSEQ multiplex PCR, and TCRdb's table has in-frame clones only and misses some. V, J and clone size derive from that table, while D and trimming were established from the DNA sequence. The sample comprises 90,000 to 110,000 clones, around 89% of which are singletons, and about 1% rests with the top ten.

The rearrangement uses TRBV11-2 and TRBJ1-5; possibly TRBD1 for D (6 bases). The receptor's source is a human donor in a cohort sampled during active COVID-19. The sequenced material came from peripheral blood. CDR3: CASSPLRGSDRHQPQHF. The CDR3 coding sequence is TGTGCCAGCAGCCCGCTAAGGGGGTCGGACAGACATCAGCCCCAGCATTTT.